What follows are 20 T cell receptor beta chains derived from one specimen sequenced in a study of T cells in tumors after PD-1 blockade. Some clones are missing from TCRdb's copy, which holds only in-frame ones; the method was immunoSEQ multiplex PCR. The data contain approximately 46,000 clones, roughly three quarters of them seen just once; the ten biggest clones take up roughly 17%. The source was PBMCs, collected before anti-PD-1 treatment. These receptors were obtained from a human donor with basal cell carcinoma.

This chain joins TRBV2 and TRBJ1-2; D gene unclear. This CDR3 has 14 residues. From germline, CDR1 is SNHLY and CDR2 FYNNEI. Between the trimmed V and J ends, which lost 1 base and 2 bases, there was a span of 8 bases. The CDR3 region has the DNA TGTGCCAGCAGTGAAGGGGCAGAGAACTATGGCTACACCTTC. It yields the protein CASSEGAENYGYTF. Based on the CDR3 plus reference TRBV2 and TRBJ1-2, the full variable domain is EPEVTQTPSHQVTQMGQEVILRCVPISNHLYFYWYRQILGQKVEFLVSFYNNEISEKSEIFDDQFSVERPDGSNFTLKIRSTKLEDSAMYFCASSEGAENYGYTFGSGTRLTVV.

CDR3 nucleotides: TGCGCCAGCAGTTTAAACCGACAGGGCCGGGACGAGCAGTACTTC. Encoded protein: CASSLNRQGRDEQYF. The chain has TRBV5-1 and TRBJ2-7; 7 bases agree with TRBD1. The J segment lost 5 bases and the V segment lost 5 bases, leaving 13 bases of the junction unmatched. The CDR3 consists of 15 residues. Germline V CDR1 and CDR2: SGHRS, YFSETQ. The variable domain in full, with the rest retrieved from reference TRBV5-1 and TRBJ2-7, is KAGVTQTPRYLIKTRGQQVTLSCSPISGHRSVSWYQQTPGQGLQFLFEYFSETQRNKGNFPGRFSGRQFSNSRSEMNVSTLELGDSALYLCASSLNRQGRDEQYFGPGTRLTVT.

The genes are TRBV30 and TRBJ2-5; possible D gene TRBD2, 5 bases. This CDR3 has 13 amino acids. V was cut by 4 bases and J by 4 bases, with 13 bases left in between. Germline V gene sequence: CDR1 GTSNPN, CDR2 SVGIG (reference sequence). The chain's CDR3 is CAWTQRPGETQYF. The CDR3, as DNA: TGTGCCTGGACCCAGCGGCCCGGAGAGACCCAGTACTTC.

CDR3 nucleotide sequence: TGTGCCACCAGTGATGGACTAGCGGGGGGGCATGAGCAGTTCTTC. It encodes CATSDGLAGGHEQFF. The genes are TRBV24-1 and TRBJ2-1; 15 nucleotides line up with TRBD2. Germline V CDR1 and CDR2: KGHDR, SFDVKD. The CDR3 sequence is 15 residues long. With 3 bases clipped from V and 8 bases from J, the junction kept 1 base outside the gene matches.

The chain has TRBV14 and TRBJ2-7, with 7 bases fitting TRBD2. Trimming cost V 5 bases and J 3 bases; bases outside gene matches: 7. This CDR3 contains 14 residues. From germline, CDR1 is SGHDN and CDR2 FVKESK. The DNA of the CDR3 is TGTGCCAGCAGCAAGCCGGGACTACACTACGAGCAGTACTTC. As protein: CASSKPGLHYEQYF.

In DNA, the CDR3 is TGTGCCAGCAGGGGAGGATGGGCAGATACGCAGTATTTT. This translates into CASRGGWADTQYF. The V call is TRBV6-6, the J call TRBJ2-3; D perhaps matches TRBD2 (6 bases). CDR3 length: 13 amino acids. Per the germline V gene, CDR1 is MNHNY and CDR2 is SVGAGI (reference sequence). Deletions cut 6 bases from V and 4 bases from J, with 11 bases between.

This rearrangement joins TRBV7-9 to TRBJ2-1; D is tentatively TRBD1 or TRBD2 (6 bases each). V lost 5 bases, J lost 7 bases, and 15 bases lay in between. Looked up from germline, CDR1 is SEHNR and CDR2 is FQNEAQ (reference sequence). The CDR3 loop spans 14 amino acids. The CDR3 DNA reads as TGTGCCAGCAGCCGAGGGGGAGGAGGGAATGAGCAGTTCTTC. This sequence encodes CASSRGGGGNEQFF.

The rearrangement links TRBV4-2 to TRBJ1-3, with D perhaps TRBD1 (5 bases). The CDR3 extends over 17 amino acids. The germline V and J ends were trimmed by 3 bases and 4 bases, with 19 bases remaining between them. The germline V gene has CDR1 LGHNA and CDR2 YNFKEQ. In DNA form, the CDR3 reads TGTGCCAGCAGCCAGGCTTTAGAGGGCAGGGTCGGAAACACCATATATTTT. Its translation: CASSQALEGRVGNTIYF.

This rearrangement joins TRBV6-5 to TRBJ2-5; the D is unclear. The CDR3 covers 14 residues. V lost 2 bases, J lost 1 base, and 8 bases lay in between. Germline V gene sequence: CDR1 MNHEY, CDR2 SVGAGI. The CDR3 loop reads CASSYQAGQETQYF. CDR3 sequence (DNA): TGTGCCAGCAGTTACCAGGCAGGCCAAGAGACCCAGTACTTC.

The CDR3 nucleotides are TGTGCCAGCAAGGAACGTTTCACTGAAGCTTTCTTT. It specifies CASKERFTEAFF. The rearrangement joins TRBV28 to TRBJ1-1; D not certain. The germline V gene encodes CDR1 MDHEN and CDR2 SYDVKM. The CDR3 covers 12 residues. The V end was cut by 7 bases, the J end by 4 bases, with 10 bases between.

This chain links TRBV29-1 with TRBJ2-7; D is uncertain. The V gene's germline CDR1 is SQVTM and CDR2 ANQGSEA. CDR3 length equals 12 residues. The CDR3 is CSCTVNSREQYF. CDR3 bases: TGCAGTTGTACAGTGAACTCTCGCGAGCAGTACTTC.

This chain connects TRBV28 to TRBJ1-2; D may be TRBD1 (6 bases). This CDR3 is built from 15 residues. The germline V gene has CDR1 MDHEN and CDR2 SYDVKM. Trimming took 7 bases from V and 2 from J, leaving 17 bases between them. The CDR3 is CASKSSPGQNYGYTF. The CDR3 region has the DNA TGTGCCAGCAAGAGTTCCCCAGGACAGAACTATGGCTACACCTTC.

J is TRBJ2-1 and V is TRBV19; 10 nucleotides match TRBD2. With 5 bases clipped from V and 4 bases from J, the junction kept 14 bases outside the gene matches. The CDR3 spans 18 residues. CDR1 and CDR2 (germline): LNHDA, SQIVND (reference sequence). The CDR3 sequence: CASSGPIAGGTYYNEQFF. Here the CDR3 DNA reads TGTGCCAGTAGTGGGCCTATAGCGGGGGGAACTTATTACAATGAGCAGTTCTTC.

The rearrangement uses TRBV9 and TRBJ2-1; D unclear. The CDR3 has 15 residues. V lost 2 bases to trimming and J lost 0 bases, with 9 bases between them. Germline-derived CDR1 and CDR2 are SGDLS and YYNGEE. The CDR3, as DNA: TGTGCCAGCAGCGTGGTCGGAAGCTCCTACAATGAGCAGTTCTTC. As protein: CASSVVGSSYNEQFF. The full variable domain, with the rest looked up from reference TRBV9 and TRBJ2-1, is DSGVTQTPKHLITATGQRVTLRCSPRSGDLSVYWYQQSLDQGLQFLIQYYNGEERAKGNILERFSAQQFPDLHSELNLSSLELGDSALYFCASSVVGSSYNEQFFGPGTRLTVL.

This rearrangement joins TRBV5-1 to TRBJ1-6; TRBD1 matches 9 bases. After removal of 1 base from V and 8 bases from J, the junction contained 4 bases not matched to a gene. CDR3 length: 15 amino acids. Germline V gene sequence: CDR1 SGHRS, CDR2 YFSETQ. CDR3 coding DNA: TGCGCCAGCAGCTTGACAGGGGGCTGGGATTCACCCCTCCACTTT. Encoded protein: CASSLTGGWDSPLHF.

V and J are TRBV24-1 and TRBJ2-7; tentative D call: TRBD2 (5 bases). The germline V and J ends were trimmed by 3 bases and 4 bases, with 15 bases remaining between them. This CDR3 is 15 amino acids long. Germline values: CDR1 KGHDR, CDR2 SFDVKD. CDR3 amino acids: CATSDGRGRPYEQYF. CDR3 DNA: TGTGCCACCAGTGATGGTCGGGGTCGACCGTACGAGCAGTACTTC.

This sequence joins TRBV2 and TRBJ2-3; the D gene is possibly TRBD2 (6 bases). The CDR3 extends over 11 amino acids. Germline V gives CDR1 SNHLY, CDR2 FYNNEI. The CDR3 region has the DNA TGTTCCGGGACTTCGAGAGATACGCAGTATTTT. Amino acid sequence: CSGTSRDTQYF.

The J gene is TRBJ2-7, the V gene TRBV7-6, with D possibly being TRBD1 or TRBD2 (6 bases each). With 5 bases removed from V and 11 bases from J, the gap between germline ends came to 22 bases. This CDR3 contains 14 residues. CDR1 is SGHVS and CDR2 is FNYEAQ in the germline V gene. The CDR3 region has the DNA TGTGCCAGCAGCCAAGGGGGGACCTACTCAAAGGAGTACTTC. Amino acids: CASSQGGTYSKEYF.

A few counts support this clone. This chain uses TRBV5-1 with TRBJ1-1, with a weak D call TRBD1 (6 bases). The CDR3 consists of 13 residues. Germline assignment: CDR1 SGHRS and CDR2 YFSETQ. V was shortened by 7 bases and J by 4 bases, with 14 bases between the two germline ends. The CDR3 DNA follows: TGCGCCAGCCACAGGGTGGGGGGCACTGAAGCTTTCTTT. Its translation: CASHRVGGTEAFF. The whole variable domain, filled in from reference TRBV5-1 and TRBJ1-1, reads KAGVTQTPRYLIKTRGQQVTLSCSPISGHRSVSWYQQTPGQGLQFLFEYFSETQRNKGNFPGRFSGRQFSNSRSEMNVSTLELGDSALYLCASHRVGGTEAFFGQGTRLTVV.

The chain links TRBV14 to TRBJ1-2; a weak D match, TRBD1 (5 bases). CDR3 length equals 15 residues. V was shortened by 0 bases and J by 8 bases, with 16 bases between the two germline ends. Germline V gives CDR1 SGHDN, CDR2 FVKESK. The CDR3 DNA is TGTGCCAGCAGCCAAGAGAAGGGGAGGAGTGTCGGCTACACCTTC. This encodes CASSQEKGRSVGYTF.